Detailed here is one TCR beta chain. This clonotype was counted many times. The antigen it recognizes is unknown. No much larger clone exists at a distance of one base, and base qualities are not known. The source of the sample is a study of CD8 T cells in ankylosing spondylitis (dated by TCRdb to about 2017). About the full investigation: The study set out to find disease-linked TCR variants by profiling T cell receptor beta repertoires in ankylosing spondylitis patients and healthy donors. Samples of peripheral blood were taken, and for ankylosing spondylitis patients, synovial fluid was collected as well. The whole study cohort included 85 to 120 healthy donors and some 27 ankylosing spondylitis patients.

The listed sequencing device is Illumina HiSeq 2500. TCR beta libraries were prepared by quantitative 5'-RACE with molecular barcodes. The study's own analysis went as follows. Disease-linked TCR variants were identified with a new computational method built on a probabilistic model of VDJ rearrangement. TCRdb ran its own pipeline on the public reads, namely fastp trimming at Q25 and MiXCR clone calling, and kept in-frame beta chains. A single entry per CDR3 protein holds the most common genes and DNA from its merged rows. TCRdb's processing, not the study's, gives the V and J calls here. Present in this sample are roughly 180,000 distinct CDR3 sequences, roughly 12% of which were seen just once. The ten largest clones capture 16% of the sample. V is clipped by 4 bases and J by 0 bases, and the sequence between their germline boundaries is 7 bases long. The CDR3 goes from the cysteine to the phenylalanine over 12 residues. The only DNA kept is the CDR3, 36 bases in frame from the first base. For CDR1 and CDR2, the germline V gene lists SQVTM and ANQGSEA.

Study-wide findings and limitations: A TCR beta motif made up of several highly homologous amino acid variants appeared to be characteristic of blood from ankylosing spondylitis patients. In peripheral blood, the disease-linked clones were found at relatively low frequencies and had a CD8+ phenotype. Some of the motif variants had been reported before in the synovial fluid and blood of reactive arthritis patients, a finding that suggests common disease-initiation mechanisms. The disease-linked clones were reported as significantly enriched in matched synovial fluid samples from ankylosing spondylitis patients.

Recombination connected TRBV29-1 to TRBJ2-7; the D gene is unclear. Sequenced: blood, either unsorted or a sorted T cell fraction (not recorded which). This TCR derives from a male donor with ankylosing spondylitis or in good health (not recorded which). The nucleotides read TGCAGCGTTGTGGGCAACTCCTACGAGCAGTACTTC. The resulting protein is CSVVGNSYEQYF.